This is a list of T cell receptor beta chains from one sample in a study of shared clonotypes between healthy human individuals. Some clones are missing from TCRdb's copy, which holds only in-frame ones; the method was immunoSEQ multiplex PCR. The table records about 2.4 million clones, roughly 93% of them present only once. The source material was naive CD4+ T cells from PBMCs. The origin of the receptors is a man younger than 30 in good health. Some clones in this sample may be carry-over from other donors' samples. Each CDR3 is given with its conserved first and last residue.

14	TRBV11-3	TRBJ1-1	CASSSTGAEGEAFF
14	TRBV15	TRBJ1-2	CATSRSRDRDGYTF
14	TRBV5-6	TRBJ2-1	CASSLGLRYNEQFF
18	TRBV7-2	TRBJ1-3	CASSLYGVDANSGNTIYF
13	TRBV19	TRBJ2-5	CASSIDDQETQYF
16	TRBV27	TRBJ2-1	CASSLSGTAAMREQFF
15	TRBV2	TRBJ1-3	CASSEAGPSGNTIYF
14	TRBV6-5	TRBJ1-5	CASSVGLSRQPQHF
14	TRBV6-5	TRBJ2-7	CASSPPGQGYEQYF
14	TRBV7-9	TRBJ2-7	CASSPDFGSLEQYF
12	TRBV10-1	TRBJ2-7	CARPLESYEQYF
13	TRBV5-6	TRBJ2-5	CASSFTGLETQYF
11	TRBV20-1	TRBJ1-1	CRGELNAEAFF
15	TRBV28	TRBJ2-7	CASRYTQGWSYEQYF
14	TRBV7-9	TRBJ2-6	CASSFSSGANVLTF
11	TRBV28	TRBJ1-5	CASSLDQPQHF
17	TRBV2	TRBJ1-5	CASSEARQGVFNQPQHF
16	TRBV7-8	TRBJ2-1	CASSITSGRTYNEQFF
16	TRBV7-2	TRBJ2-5	CASSWISSGRGETQYF
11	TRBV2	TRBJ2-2	CASRFVGELFF
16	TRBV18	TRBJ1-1	CASSLDPGQGATQAFF
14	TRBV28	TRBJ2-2	CASSLWRNTGELFF
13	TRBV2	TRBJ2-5	CASKGQGGETQYF
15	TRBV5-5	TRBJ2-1	CASSPPRAVYNEQFF
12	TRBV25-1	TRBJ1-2	CASSEYGGGYTF
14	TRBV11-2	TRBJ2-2	CASTRTANTGELFF